A single sample is the source of the 27 T cell receptor beta chains below, sequenced in a study of CD8+CD57+ T cells in acquired aplastic anemia. TCR beta VDJ and CDR3 profiling used genomic DNA as template. In TCRdb, the reads were re-called with MiXCR into one record per CDR3 protein. This repertoire shows some 280,000 distinct CDR3 sequences, about 56% found once; its top ten account for under 8.5%. What was sequenced was sorted CD4+, CD8+, or CD8+CD57+ T cells (not recorded which) from PBMCs. The origin of the receptors is a human donor with severe aplastic anemia or a healthy control (not recorded which).

The genes are TRBV2 and TRBJ2-3, with 7 bases aligning to TRBD2. The V gene end was trimmed by 8 bases and the J gene end by 0 bases; junction bases not matched to a gene: 8. Germline assignment: CDR1 SNHLY and CDR2 FYNNEI. CDR3 size: 15 residues. The CDR3: CASLGDYQSTDTQYF. The CDR3, as DNA: TGTGCCAGCTTGGGGGACTACCAAAGCACAGATACGCAGTATTTT.

In its sample, this clonotype was seen many times. The V and J genes are TRBV5-1 and TRBJ2-7, with 7 bases matching TRBD2. This CDR3 is built from 19 residues. CDR1 is SGHRS and CDR2 is YFSETQ in the germline V gene. CDR3 sequence (DNA): TGCGCAGCTAACGTCGGGGGGAGCCCGGTTGGTCCCCGCTCCTACGAGCAGTACTTC. Translated: CAANVGGSPVGPRSYEQYF.

Comment on this clonotype: Because the CDR3 is missing its conserved closing phenylalanine or tryptophan, this is likely a read error. This sequence joins TRBV7-9 and TRBJ2-7, with D possibly TRBD2 on 5 matching bases. Germline CDR1 is SEHNR and CDR2 is FQNEAQ (reference sequence). V dropped 6 bases and J dropped 2 bases, with 14 bases sitting between them. The CDR3 length is 14 residues. The CDR3 loop reads CASSREGITYEQYS. Here the CDR3 DNA reads TGTGCCAGCAGTCGGGAAGGAATTACCTACGAGCAGTACTCC.

The gene calls are TRBV11-1 and TRBJ2-7, with D possibly TRBD2 on 6 matching bases. The CDR3 totals 15 residues. Trimming pared 3 bases from V and 0 bases from J, leaving 12 bases between. Germline CDR1 is SGHAT and CDR2 is FQDESV (reference sequence). As DNA, the CDR3 is TGTGCCAGCAGCTTTCGCGGGGTAAACTCCTACGAGCAGTACTTC. Its translation: CASSFRGVNSYEQYF.

The chain employs TRBV7-2 and TRBJ1-6; D possibly corresponds to TRBD1 (6 bases). This CDR3 has 16 amino acids. The V gene's germline CDR1 is SGHTA and CDR2 FQGNSA. Between the trimmed V and J ends, which lost 6 bases and 7 bases, there was a span of 19 bases. The CDR3 DNA is TGTGCCAGCAGTCTCCCCCCCTCAGGACAGAATTCACCCCTCCACTTT. Protein sequence: CASSLPPSGQNSPLHF.

V is TRBV25-1 and J is TRBJ2-6; D remains ambiguous. CDR3 length: 12 residues. V was pared by 6 bases and J by 4 bases, with 4 bases between. Looked up from germline, CDR1 is MGHDK and CDR2 is SYGVNS. The DNA of the CDR3 is TGTGCCAGCAGGGTCGGGGCCAACGTCCTGACTTTC. This codes for CASRVGANVLTF.

The chain recombines TRBV15 with TRBJ1-1; D unresolved. The CDR3 sequence is 13 residues long. Trimming shortened V by 10 bases and J by 0 bases, and 12 bases separated the two germline ends. Germline V lookup: CDR1 LNHNV, CDR2 YYDKDF (reference sequence). Written as DNA, the CDR3 is TGTGCCATCGGAGGGATTTTGAACACTGAAGCTTTCTTT. Translating gives CAIGGILNTEAFF.

This clonotype was detected a few times. The chain couples TRBV28 to TRBJ2-1; a possible D gene is TRBD2 (6 bases). The CDR3 runs to 15 residues. V was clipped by 6 bases and J by 9 bases, with 21 bases between them. Germline CDR1 is MDHEN and CDR2 is SYDVKM. The CDR3 loop is CASRPPGLQSPEQFF. CDR3 nucleotide sequence: TGTGCCAGCAGACCTCCGGGACTCCAATCTCCTGAGCAGTTCTTC.

V is TRBV7-8 and J is TRBJ2-1; TRBD2 matches 13 bases. This CDR3 is built from 15 residues. Germline values: CDR1 SGHVS, CDR2 FQNEAQ. The J segment lost 6 bases and the V segment lost 6 bases, leaving 5 bases of the junction unmatched. The CDR3 nucleotides are TGTGCCAGCAGTTCGACTAGCGGGGGGAGCAATGAGCAGTTCTTC. Translating gives CASSSTSGGSNEQFF.

A note on this clonotype: A much larger clone differs by one base, so this may be a read error. The rearrangement joins TRBV7-8 to TRBJ1-6; D unresolved. The CDR3 length is 14 residues. Germline-derived CDR1 and CDR2 are SGHVS and FQNEAQ. Written as DNA, the CDR3 is TGTGTCAGCAGCTTAAACGCGGGCGACACACCCCTCCGCTTT. Translated: CVSSLNAGDTPLRF.

The genes are TRBV4-3 and TRBJ2-7; D uncertain. Germline lookup yields CDR1 LGHNA and CDR2 YSLEER. This CDR3 contains 14 residues. In DNA, the CDR3 is TGCAGCGTTGACGTCGAGACGGGCGCCTACGAGCAGTACTTC. Its protein product is CSVDVETGAYEQYF.

There are many counts of this clonotype. The chain employs TRBV11-2 and TRBJ1-4; D not resolved. The CDR3 totals 16 residues. Germline V gene data show CDR1 as SGHAT and CDR2 as FQNNGV. V shed 5 bases and J shed 0 bases, with 13 bases lying between them. The CDR3 reads CASSRRVEATNEKLFF. Written as DNA, the CDR3 is TGTGCCAGCAGCAGACGTGTGGAAGCAACTAATGAAAAACTGTTTTTT.

This clonotype showed up many times. V is TRBV20-1 and J is TRBJ2-5; D is possibly TRBD1 (8 bases). The CDR3 is 13 amino acids. Germline lookup yields CDR1 DFQATT and CDR2 SNEGSKA (reference sequence). Trimming stripped 5 bases from V and 5 bases from J, with 15 bases between. CDR3: CSASTGGGETQYF. CDR3 nucleotide sequence: TGCAGTGCTTCAACAGGGGGAGGGGAGACCCAGTACTTC.

The table lists this clonotype with a count of one. V gene TRBV6-5 combines with J gene TRBJ2-5; the match to TRBD2 covers 15 bases. Trimming at V came to 10 bases and at J to 5 bases, leaving 5 bases not matched to a gene. CDR3 length: 14 amino acids. Germline assignment: CDR1 MNHEY and CDR2 SVGAGI. The CDR3 loop is CATGLAGGLETQYF. CDR3 coding DNA: TGTGCCACCGGACTAGCGGGGGGGCTGGAGACCCAGTACTTC.

This clonotype occurred many times. This chain connects TRBV6-2 or TRBV6-3 to TRBJ1-6; 8 bases are shared with TRBD1. CDR1 and CDR2 (germline): MNHEY, SVGEGT. With 6 bases clipped from V and 7 bases from J, the junction kept 8 bases outside the gene matches. The CDR3 is 15 residues long. In nucleotides, the CDR3 is TGTGCCAGCAGACCTCAGGGGGCGCGGAATTCACCCCTCCACTTT. Amino acids: CASRPQGARNSPLHF.

The rearrangement uses TRBV2 and TRBJ2-1; 9 bases fit TRBD2. The CDR3 is made up of 15 amino acids. Germline V gene sequence: CDR1 SNHLY, CDR2 FYNNEI. The V and J ends lost 6 bases and 5 bases, in that order; junction bases with no gene match: 8. The CDR3 spells CASRTRGGGNNEQFF. The CDR3 DNA follows: TGTGCCAGCAGGACGCGGGGGGGAGGTAACAATGAGCAGTTCTTC.

The J gene is TRBJ1-2, the V gene TRBV2, with D unresolved. The CDR3 consists of 14 residues. Germline V gene sequence: CDR1 SNHLY, CDR2 FYNNEI. The ends were cut back, 5 bases at V and 0 bases at J, with 10 bases in the middle. The chain's CDR3 is CASSLQTPNYGYTF. The CDR3 region has the DNA TGTGCCAGCAGTCTACAAACACCTAACTATGGCTACACCTTC.

This sequence joins TRBV19 and TRBJ1-2; D remains ambiguous. The CDR3 spans 13 residues. V was shortened by 1 base and J by 5 bases, with 8 bases between the two germline ends. CDR1 and CDR2 (germline): LNHDA, SQIVND (reference sequence). The CDR3 nucleotides read TGTGCCAGTAGTATAGGGGCTGGATATGGCTACACCTTC. Amino acids: CASSIGAGYGYTF. Full variable domain (remainder filled in from reference TRBV19 and TRBJ1-2): DGGITQSPKYLFRKEGQNVTLSCEQNLNHDAMYWYRQDPGQGLRLIYYSQIVNDFQKGDIAEGYSVSREKKESFPLTVTSAQKNPTAFYLCASSIGAGYGYTFGSGTRLTVV.

This clonotype was counted at least ten times. This rearrangement joins TRBV10-3 to TRBJ2-3; the D gene is possibly TRBD2 (5 bases). CDR3 length equals 15 residues. The germline CDR1 and CDR2 sequences are ENHRY and SYGVKD. V lost 2 bases and J 6 bases, leaving 15 bases between the germline ends. DNA of the CDR3: TGTGCCATCAGTGAGGGACTCGATACGCTGGATACGCAGTATTTT. Protein sequence: CAISEGLDTLDTQYF.

This clonotype was found many times. The chain joins TRBV6-4 to TRBJ2-3, with D unresolved. This CDR3 spans 14 amino acids. V shed 2 bases and J shed 8 bases, with 14 bases lying between them. Germline CDR1 MRHNA, CDR2 SNTAGT. The CDR3 is CASSDSPLLGTQYF. The DNA of the CDR3 is TGTGCCAGCAGTGACAGCCCCCTGTTGGGTACGCAGTATTTT.

This clonotype was seen ten or more times. This chain connects TRBV20-1 to TRBJ2-7; 9 bases are a match to TRBD1. Germline V gene sequence: CDR1 DFQATT, CDR2 SNEGSKA (reference sequence). V lost 5 bases to trimming and J lost 3 bases; unmatched junction nucleotides: 8. This CDR3 spans 14 amino acids. The CDR3 DNA follows: TGCAGTGCTGGGCGGGACAGGGCATTCTACGAGCAGTACTTC. Protein: CSAGRDRAFYEQYF.

V usage is TRBV29-1 and J usage is TRBJ1-5; D unclear. Germline CDR1 SQVTM, CDR2 ANQGSEA. V gave up 0 bases and J gave up 6 bases, with 9 bases separating them. This CDR3 has 13 amino acids. The CDR3 here is CSVEDQEGQPQHF. As DNA, the CDR3 is TGCAGCGTTGAAGATCAGGAAGGTCAGCCCCAGCATTTT.

The chain is built from TRBV6-6 and TRBJ1-2, with TRBD1 identical over 8 bases. There are 14 residues in the CDR3. The germline V gene encodes CDR1 MNHNY and CDR2 SVGAGI (reference sequence). V dropped 5 bases and J dropped 4; count of bases not matched to a gene: 6. The CDR3 spells CASSRGTGGYGYTF. The CDR3 DNA is TGTGCCAGCAGTCGCGGGACAGGAGGCTATGGCTACACCTTC.

The chain carries TRBV19 and TRBJ1-6; D is uncertain. The CDR3 loop spans 16 amino acids. In germline, CDR1 is LNHDA, CDR2 SQIVND (reference sequence). V was shortened by 1 base and J by 13 bases, with 20 bases between the two germline ends. The CDR3 DNA reads as TGTGCCAGTAGTATAGGGTCCCCTTCGGGGTATTGGCCCCTCCACTTT. The encoded protein is CASSIGSPSGYWPLHF.

V is TRBV15 and J is TRBJ1-2, with a tentative D call TRBD1 (6 bases). The CDR3 is 14 residues long. CDR1 and CDR2 from the germline V gene are LNHNV and YYDKDF (reference sequence). The V gene lost 3 bases and the J gene lost 6 bases, with 14 bases spanning the gap. CDR3 amino acids: CATSSKRPGDGYTF. The CDR3 coding sequence is TGTGCCACCAGCAGTAAGAGGCCAGGGGATGGCTACACCTTC.

In its sample, this clonotype was seen many times. V is TRBV20-1 and J is TRBJ2-2; 8 bases are a match to TRBD1. Germline assignment: CDR1 DFQATT and CDR2 SNEGSKA (reference sequence). The CDR3 runs to 14 residues. Trimming at V came to 0 bases and at J to 8 bases, leaving 5 bases not matched to a gene. The chain's CDR3 is CSARDPRDRGELFF. Written as DNA, the CDR3 is TGCAGTGCTAGAGACCCAAGGGACAGGGGGGAGCTGTTTTTT.

The rearrangement links TRBV29-1 to TRBJ2-7; the D gene is possibly TRBD1 (6 bases). Germline CDR1 SQVTM, CDR2 ANQGSEA. This CDR3 has 15 amino acids. V was trimmed by 5 bases and J by 4 bases, leaving 21 bases between them. This CDR3 reads CSVTSRGRVEYEQYF. Written as DNA, the CDR3 is TGCAGCGTTACAAGCAGGGGAAGGGTTGAGTACGAGCAGTACTTC.